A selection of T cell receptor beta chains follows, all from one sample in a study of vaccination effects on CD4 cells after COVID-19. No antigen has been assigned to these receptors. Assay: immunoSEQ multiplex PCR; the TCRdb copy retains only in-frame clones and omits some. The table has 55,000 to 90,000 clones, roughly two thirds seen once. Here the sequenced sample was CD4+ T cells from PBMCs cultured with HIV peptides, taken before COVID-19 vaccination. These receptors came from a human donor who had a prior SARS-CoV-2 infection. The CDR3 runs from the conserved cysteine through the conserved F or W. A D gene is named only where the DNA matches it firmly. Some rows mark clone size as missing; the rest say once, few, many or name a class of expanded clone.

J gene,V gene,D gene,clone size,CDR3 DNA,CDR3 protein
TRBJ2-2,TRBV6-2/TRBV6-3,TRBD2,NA,TGTGCCAGCAGTTACGGACTAGCGAACACCGGGGAGCTGTTTTTT,CASSYGLANTGELFF
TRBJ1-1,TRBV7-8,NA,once,TGTGCCAGCAGCCTCATAGGGGGTGACACTGAAGCTTTCTTT,CASSLIGGDTEAFF
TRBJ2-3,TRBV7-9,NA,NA,TGTGCCAGCAGCCACATGCTATCAACGAGCGCAGATACGCAGTATTTT,CASSHMLSTSADTQYF
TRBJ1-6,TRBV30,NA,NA,TGTGCCTGGAGCCCTCAAGCTTCACCCCTCCACTTT,CAWSPQASPLHF
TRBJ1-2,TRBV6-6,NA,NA,TGTGCCAGCTGCCCGGGGAAAAACTATGGCTACACCTTC,CASCPGKNYGYTF
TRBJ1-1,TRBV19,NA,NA,TGTGCCAGTAATCAACGGACGGGGAACACTGAAGCTTTCTTT,CASNQRTGNTEAFF
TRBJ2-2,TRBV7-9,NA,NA,TGTGCCAGCAGCTTATTAGGAGCCGGGGAGCTGTTTTTT,CASSLLGAGELFF
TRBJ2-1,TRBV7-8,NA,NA,TGTGCCAGCATACTCGCTGGGGCCTACAATGAGCAGTTCTTC,CASILAGAYNEQFF
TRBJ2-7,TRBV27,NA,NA,TGTGCCAGCACTTGGGACGGCTACGAGCAGTACTTC,CASTWDGYEQYF
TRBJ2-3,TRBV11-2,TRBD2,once,TGTGCCAGCAGCTTAGATAGCGGGGGGTGGCCAACGCAGTATTTT,CASSLDSGGWPTQYF
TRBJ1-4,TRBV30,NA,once,TGTGCCCATAACGCCGGGTTTGGGGAAAAACTGTTTTTT,CAHNAGFGEKLFF
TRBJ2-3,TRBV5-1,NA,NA,TGCGCCAGCAGCTTTGGGGATACGCAGTATTTT,CASSFGDTQYF
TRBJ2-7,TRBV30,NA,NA,TGTGCCTGGAGTTTTACCGCGACGGGGCAGTACTTC,CAWSFTATGQYF
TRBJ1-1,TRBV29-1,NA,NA,TGCAGCGGGAGGAGGATTCTGAACACTGAAGCTTTCTTT,CSGRRILNTEAFF
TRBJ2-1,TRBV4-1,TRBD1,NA,TGCGCCAGCAGCCAAGATCCAGGGACAGCCTACAATGAGCAGTTCTTC,CASSQDPGTAYNEQFF
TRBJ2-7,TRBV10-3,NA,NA,TGTGCCATCAGTGAGACAGAGTTGGTTATCTACGAGCAGTACTTC,CAISETELVIYEQYF
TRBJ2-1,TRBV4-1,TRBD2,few,TGCGCCAGCAGCCAATTTGGGCGGACTAGCGGGGCTTACAATGAGCAGTTCTTC,CASSQFGRTSGAYNEQFF
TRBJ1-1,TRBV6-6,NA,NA,TGTGCCAGCAGTTATACAGAGAACACTGAAGCTTTCTTT,CASSYTENTEAFF
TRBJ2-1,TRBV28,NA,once,TGTGCCAGCAGTTACCCCGGGAACTGGGGGAATGAGCAGTTCTTC,CASSYPGNWGNEQFF
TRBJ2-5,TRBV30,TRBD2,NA,TGTGCCTGGAGTTTCCAGGGAGGGGAGACCCAGTACTTC,CAWSFQGGETQYF
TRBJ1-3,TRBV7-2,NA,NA,TGTGCCAGCAGCTCTCGGACAAACTCTGGAAACACCATATATTTT,CASSSRTNSGNTIYF
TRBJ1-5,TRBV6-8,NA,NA,TGTGCCAGCAGTAGAAAGGACAGAACCATCGTTAGCAATCAGCCCCAGCATTTT,CASSRKDRTIVSNQPQHF
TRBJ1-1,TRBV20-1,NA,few,TGCAGTGCTAGTATTCCAGGGTGGGGCACTGAAGCTTTCTTT,CSASIPGWGTEAFF
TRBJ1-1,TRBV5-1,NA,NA,TGCGCCAGCAGCTTGTCGGGGGTTGACACTGAAGCTTTCTTT,CASSLSGVDTEAFF
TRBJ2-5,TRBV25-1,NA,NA,TGTGCCAGCTCACAACCGGGGCTAGAGACCCAGTACTTC,CASSQPGLETQYF
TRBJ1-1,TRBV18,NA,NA,TGTGCCAGCTCTCACCCCCTTGGGACTGAAGCTTTCTTT,CASSHPLGTEAFF
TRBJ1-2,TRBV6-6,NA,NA,TGTGCCAGCACAGCAGATAACTATGGCTACACCTTC,CASTADNYGYTF
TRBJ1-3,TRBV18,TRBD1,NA,TGTGCCAGCTCACCCGGGACAGTCGGAAACACCATATATTTT,CASSPGTVGNTIYF
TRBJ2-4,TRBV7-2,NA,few,TGTGCCAGCAGCCCAAGGATTCAAAACATTCAGTACTTC,CASSPRIQNIQYF
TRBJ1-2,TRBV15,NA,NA,TGTGCCACCAGCAGAGATAGGGGGTCTTCCGAAGCTAACTATGGCTACACCTTC,CATSRDRGSSEANYGYTF
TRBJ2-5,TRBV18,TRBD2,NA,TGTGCCAGCTCACCGGGGGGGCAAGAGACCCAGTACTTC,CASSPGGQETQYF
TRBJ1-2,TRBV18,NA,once,TGTGCCAGCTCACCCCCGTTTAACTATGGCTACACCTTC,CASSPPFNYGYTF
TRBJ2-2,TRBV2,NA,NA,TGTGCCAGCAGTGAAAGGAACACCGGGGAGCTGTTTTTT,CASSERNTGELFF
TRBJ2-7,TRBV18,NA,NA,TGTGCCAGCTCACCATTTTCGGGGGATTTAACCTACGAGCAGTACTTC,CASSPFSGDLTYEQYF
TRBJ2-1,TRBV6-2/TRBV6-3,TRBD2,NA,TGTGCCAGCAGTTCGACACGGACTAGCGGGAGACCCAATGAGCAGTTCTTC,CASSSTRTSGRPNEQFF
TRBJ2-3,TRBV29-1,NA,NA,TGCAGCGGTTTACAGGGATCAGATACGCAGTATTTT,CSGLQGSDTQYF
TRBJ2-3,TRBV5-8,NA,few,TGTGCCAGCAGCTTCCGGGACTGGGGAGATACGCAGTATTTT,CASSFRDWGDTQYF
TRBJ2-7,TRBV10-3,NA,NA,TGTGCCATCAGTGAGTGGTTCGAGCAGTACTTC,CAISEWFEQYF
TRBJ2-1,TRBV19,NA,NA,TGTGCCAGTAGTATCCGGGGCACAACAGAGAATGAGCAGTTCTTC,CASSIRGTTENEQFF